These T cell receptor beta chains were read from a single sample in a study of cytomegalovirus exposure and HLA in healthy donors. Repertoires were generated with immunoSEQ multiplex PCR, while TCRdb's copy carries only in-frame clones and drops some. This table has more than 110,000 clones, more than 65% appearing once. Material for sequencing was PBMCs. All receptors derive from a woman aged 25 to 39 in good health and CMV-seronegative. Both conserved end residues are part of each CDR3. D genes are given only for firm matches. The size field is filled for only some rows; it gives once, few, many or a size class.

d_gene	len	j_gene	abundance	v_gene	CDR3aa	CDR3nt
NA	16	TRBJ2-2	NA	TRBV19	CASSPDRKVDTGELFF	TGTGCCAGTAGTCCCGACAGGAAAGTCGACACCGGGGAGCTGTTTTTT
NA	14	TRBJ2-7	few	TRBV4-2	CASSQDRTEDEQYF	TGTGCCAGCAGCCAAGATAGGACAGAGGACGAGCAGTACTTC
NA	16	TRBJ1-6	NA	TRBV2	CASSDAELTYNSPLHF	TGTGCCAGCAGTGATGCAGAACTAACCTATAATTCACCCCTCCACTTT
NA	13	TRBJ2-3	NA	TRBV6-4	CASSAGETDTQYF	TGTGCCAGCAGCGCCGGGGAAACAGATACGCAGTATTTT
TRBD2	15	TRBJ2-3	NA	TRBV5-1	CASSSLSGGSDTQYF	TGCGCCAGCAGCTCTCTTAGCGGGGGCTCAGATACGCAGTATTTT
TRBD1	18	TRBJ1-2	NA	TRBV4-2	CASSRRTGHFLANYGYTF	TGTGCCAGCAGCCGCCGGACAGGGCATTTCCTGGCTAACTATGGCTACACCTTC
TRBD2	16	TRBJ2-7	NA	TRBV6-6	CASSYSRTSGRIEQYF	TGTGCCAGCAGTTACTCGAGGACTAGCGGGAGAATCGAGCAGTACTTC
NA	15	TRBJ1-3	NA	TRBV18	CASSVSGGSGNTIYF	TGTGCCAGCTCCGTTTCGGGGGGCTCTGGAAACACCATATATTTT
NA	15	TRBJ2-2	NA	TRBV14	CASRQQAGDTGELFF	TGTGCCAGCAGACAACAAGCGGGCGACACCGGGGAGCTGTTTTTT
TRBD2	17	TRBJ2-2	once	TRBV30	CAWSSGTSGRASGELFF	TGTGCCTGGAGTTCCGGGACTAGCGGGAGGGCCTCCGGGGAGCTGTTTTTT
TRBD1	15	TRBJ2-7	NA	TRBV28	CASNSHGQGGDEQYF	TGTGCCAGCAACTCCCACGGACAGGGGGGGGACGAGCAGTACTTC
TRBD1	14	TRBJ1-5	NA	TRBV7-2	CASSPTGGYQPQHF	TGTGCCAGCAGTCCAACAGGGGGATATCAGCCCCAGCATTTT
TRBD1	14	TRBJ2-2	NA	TRBV27	CASKPGQATGELFF	TGTGCCAGCAAACCGGGACAGGCCACCGGGGAGCTGTTTTTT
TRBD1	12	TRBJ1-2	NA	TRBV7-9	CASSFNQGAGTF	TGTGCCAGCAGCTTTAATCAGGGGGCTGGCACCTTC
TRBD1	14	TRBJ1-5	NA	TRBV28	CASTRGQGNQPQHF	TGTGCCAGCACCCGGGGACAGGGCAATCAGCCCCAGCATTTT
TRBD2	19	TRBJ2-7	NA	TRBV14	CASLHPLAGEFPPSYEQYF	TGTGCCAGTCTACACCCACTAGCGGGAGAGTTCCCTCCCTCCTACGAGCAGTACTTC
TRBD1	14	TRBJ1-1	NA	TRBV2	CATPTQGVDTEAFF	TGTGCCACCCCCACGCAGGGGGTCGACACTGAAGCTTTCTTT
TRBD2	16	TRBJ2-3	NA	TRBV6-1	CASSGLAGANTDTQYF	TGTGCCAGCAGTGGACTAGCGGGAGCTAACACAGATACGCAGTATTTT
TRBD2	13	TRBJ2-3	NA	TRBV7-3	CASSSDSGATQYF	TGTGCCAGCAGCTCGGATAGCGGGGCTACGCAGTATTTT
NA	19	TRBJ2-6	NA	TRBV11-2	CASSRQTTGEASGANVLTF	TGTGCCAGCAGCCGTCAGACAACAGGGGAGGCCTCTGGGGCCAACGTCCTGACTTTC
NA	16	TRBJ1-1	NA	TRBV9	CASSVGGRGMNTEAFF	TGTGCCAGCAGCGTAGGTGGCAGGGGCATGAACACTGAAGCTTTCTTT
TRBD2	18	TRBJ2-4	NA	TRBV9	CASSPDLGSGGRRDIQYF	TGTGCCAGCAGCCCCGACCTCGGGAGCGGGGGGCGCCGAGACATTCAGTACTTC
TRBD1	14	TRBJ1-4	NA	TRBV10-3	CAISEGTGGEKLFF	TGTGCCATCAGTGAGGGGACAGGGGGTGAAAAACTGTTTTTT
TRBD2	15	TRBJ2-5	NA	TRBV5-4	CASIFFGLDSETQYF	TGTGCCAGCATCTTCTTCGGACTAGATTCGGAGACCCAGTACTTC
TRBD2	18	TRBJ2-7	NA	TRBV7-2	CASSTGLAGGVSSYEQYF	TGTGCCAGCAGCACCGGACTAGCGGGAGGAGTATCATCCTACGAGCAGTACTTC
NA	15	TRBJ1-4	NA	TRBV19	CASSEDSATNEKLFF	TGTGCCAGTAGCGAGGACTCTGCAACTAATGAAAAACTGTTTTTT